This T cell receptor (beta chain) was observed in a study of T cell changes during pregnancy in multiple sclerosis. The protocol was immunoSEQ multiplex PCR, while the TCRdb copy is restricted to in-frame clones and leaves out a portion. The repertoire consists of about 77,000 clones, with 93% occurring once and the leading ten covering just over 2.5%. The CDR3 runs to 16 residues. Germline-derived CDR1 and CDR2 are MNHNS and SASEGT. The V and J ends lost 4 bases and 4 bases, in that order; junction bases with no gene match: 12. V and J are TRBV6-1 and TRBJ2-5; 7 positions agree with TRBD2. This sample comprised peripheral blood, obtained after pregnancy. This clonotype originated in a female donor in good health, enrolled as a control in a pregnancy study. The CDR3 bases are TGTGCCAGCAGTGCCGTAGGACTAGGGGTTAGAGAGACCCAGTACTTC. As protein: CASSAVGLGVRETQYF.